The subject of this entry is one T cell receptor (beta chain). Generated by immunoSEQ multiplex PCR, the TCRdb table keeps only in-frame clones and is missing some. The data contain fewer than 250,000 clones, approximately 91% of them seen just once; the ten biggest clones take up roughly 0.79%. Germline V lookup: CDR1 SEHNR, CDR2 FQNEAQ (reference sequence). The V segment lost 4 bases and the J segment 1 base; nucleotides outside the gene matches: 5. The CDR3 is 16 amino acids. These data come from a study of blood T cell repertoires in COVID-19. The origin of this receptor is a man aged 30 to 39 with COVID-19, enrolled during active disease. The genes are TRBV7-9 and TRBJ2-7; 12 positions agree with TRBD2. What was sequenced was peripheral blood. CDR3 in amino acids: CASSYLAGGPSYEQYF. As DNA, the CDR3 is TGTGCCAGCAGCTATCTAGCGGGGGGGCCTTCCTACGAGCAGTACTTC.